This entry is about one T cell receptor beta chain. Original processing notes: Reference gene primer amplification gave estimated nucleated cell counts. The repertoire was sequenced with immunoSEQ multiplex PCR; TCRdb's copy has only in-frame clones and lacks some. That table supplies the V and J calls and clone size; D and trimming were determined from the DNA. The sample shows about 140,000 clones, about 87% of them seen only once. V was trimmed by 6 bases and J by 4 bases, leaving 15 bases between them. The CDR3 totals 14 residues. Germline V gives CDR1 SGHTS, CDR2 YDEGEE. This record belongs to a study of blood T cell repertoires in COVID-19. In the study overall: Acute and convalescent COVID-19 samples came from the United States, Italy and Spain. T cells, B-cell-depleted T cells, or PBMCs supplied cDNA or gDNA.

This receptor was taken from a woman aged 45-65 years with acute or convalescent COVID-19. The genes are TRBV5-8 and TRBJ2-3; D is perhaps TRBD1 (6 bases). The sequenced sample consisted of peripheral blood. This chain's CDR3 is CASTQRGLADTQYF. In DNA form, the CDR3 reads TGTGCCAGCACCCAGAGGGGGTTGGCAGATACGCAGTATTTT.